This entry describes one T cell receptor beta chain. Its antigen remains unknown. Enrollment shut out patients with autoimmune disease history or systemic immunosuppression. The record originates from a study of OX40 agonist ivuxolimab in advanced cancers. Across the study: Patients were dosed with the agonistic anti-OX40 (CD134) antibody ivuxolimab.

The V and J ends lost 0 bases and 7 bases respectively, with 17 bases between them. The germline V gene has CDR1 SGDLS and CDR2 YYNGEE. This CDR3 has 15 residues. The protocol was immunoSEQ multiplex PCR, while the TCRdb copy is restricted to in-frame clones and leaves out a portion. The table shows roughly 64,000 clones, with approximately 90% occurring only once. Study results and caveats: Low normalized T-cell clonal expansion was also seen in some nonresponders.

The input for sequencing was CD4+ or CD8+ T cells sorted from blood, taken in a trial of the OX40 agonist ivuxolimab. The rearrangement joins TRBV9 to TRBJ2-7; maybe TRBD1 (7 bases). This sequence originates from an adult with an advanced solid tumor such as melanoma, head and neck, liver or kidney cancer. This chain's CDR3 is CASSVAETGTVEQYF. The DNA for the CDR3 is TGTGCCAGCAGCGTAGCTGAGACAGGGACTGTTGAGCAGTACTTC.